This TCR beta chain was identified in a study of blood T cells in healthy people across ages. Whole-study results and caveats: PBMCs went unsorted, and a conclusive naive versus antigen-experienced comparison was therefore prevented.

PBMCs were isolated at a quantity of at least 6.5 million per sample. As to this clonotype: Its antigen is currently unknown.

CDR1 is SQVTM, CDR2 ANQGSEA, per germline. Deletions cut 3 bases from V and 1 base from J, with 12 bases between. The CDR3 length is 14 residues. Through a sample-barcoded 5' primer and a J-beta primer mix, a second PCR was run for roughly 6 to 12 cycles. Per sample, CDR3-containing paired-end reads numbered at least 2.5 million. MiXCR was run by TCRdb on the 5' RACE reads, yielding one entry per CDR3 protein. The sample shows under 800,000 distinct CDR3 sequences, roughly 21% of them seen only once. The receptor was derived from a man aged 65-85 years in good health. The V call is TRBV29-1, the J call TRBJ1-1; D is perhaps TRBD1 (6 bases). Sequencing used blood. CDR3 coding DNA: TGCAGCGTTGACCCAGGGGTTACGAACACTGAAGCTTTCTTT. Its protein product is CSVDPGVTNTEAFF.